This T cell receptor beta chain was captured by sequencing in a study of kidney transplant recipient with SARS-CoV-2 infection. TCRdb re-derived calls from the reads in MiXCR, one entry per CDR3 protein. The sample records under 250,000 distinct CDR3 sequences, around 28% being singletons. On this clonotype itself: This may arise from a read error, as a much more abundant clone is one base away.

The germline V gene encodes CDR1 LNHDA and CDR2 SQIVND (reference sequence). CDR3 length equals 13 residues. The V and J genes are TRBV19 and TRBJ1-1; D unresolved. The material was a blood sample, obtained at baseline and around day 110 from a kidney transplant recipient. This receptor was identified in a male patient aged 25-45 years who had COVID-19 and was a kidney transplant recipient. These T cells may partly come from the graft donor. The DNA of the CDR3 is TGTGCCGGTAGTATTGGGAAGAACACTGAAGCTTTCTTT. Protein product: CAGSIGKNTEAFF.